Listed below are T cell receptor beta chains from one sample, sequenced in a study of Ad26.COV2.S vaccination and SARS-CoV-2 variants. Profiled with immunoSEQ multiplex PCR; TCRdb holds only in-frame clones, not every one. Of around 300,000 clones listed, 86% were seen once; the top ten hold around 11%. The specimen was peripheral blood, collected in a trial of Ad26.COV2.S vaccine versus placebo. The receptors shown here come from a person aged 18 to 59 who received the Ad26.COV2.S COVID-19 vaccine or a placebo. CDR3s include the opening cysteine and the closing phenylalanine or tryptophan.

j_call v_call cdr3_length cdr3_aa
TRBJ1-6 TRBV5-1 14 CASSWGTDNSPLHF
TRBJ2-7 TRBV19 14 CASSMEGGSYEQYF
TRBJ1-4 TRBV3-1/TRBV3-2 17 CASSLRTGGPRVEKLFF
TRBJ1-5 TRBV28 15 CASRPAGGGGQPQHF
TRBJ1-3 TRBV3-1/TRBV3-2 16 CASSHNPPGSGNTIYF
TRBJ2-1 TRBV12-3/TRBV12-4 13 CASRGTEVGEQFF
TRBJ2-7 TRBV5-1 13 CASSSSGRGEQYF
TRBJ1-2 TRBV24-1 14 CATSPGASNYGYTF
TRBJ2-6 TRBV7-2 19 CASSSGLAGGPAGANVLTF
TRBJ2-6 TRBV7-9 15 CASSWGRAGANVLTF
TRBJ1-2 TRBV9 15 CASSATGQANYGYTF
TRBJ1-2 TRBV28 17 CASSLGRTGTGFHGYTF
TRBJ1-1 TRBV7-3 16 CASSSTAKVMNTEAFF
TRBJ2-7 TRBV7-2 15 CASSLVSGPTYEQYF
TRBJ2-3 TRBV7-9 16 CASSLVTSGVRDTQYF
TRBJ2-5 TRBV5-1 15 CASSYDRGRGETQYF